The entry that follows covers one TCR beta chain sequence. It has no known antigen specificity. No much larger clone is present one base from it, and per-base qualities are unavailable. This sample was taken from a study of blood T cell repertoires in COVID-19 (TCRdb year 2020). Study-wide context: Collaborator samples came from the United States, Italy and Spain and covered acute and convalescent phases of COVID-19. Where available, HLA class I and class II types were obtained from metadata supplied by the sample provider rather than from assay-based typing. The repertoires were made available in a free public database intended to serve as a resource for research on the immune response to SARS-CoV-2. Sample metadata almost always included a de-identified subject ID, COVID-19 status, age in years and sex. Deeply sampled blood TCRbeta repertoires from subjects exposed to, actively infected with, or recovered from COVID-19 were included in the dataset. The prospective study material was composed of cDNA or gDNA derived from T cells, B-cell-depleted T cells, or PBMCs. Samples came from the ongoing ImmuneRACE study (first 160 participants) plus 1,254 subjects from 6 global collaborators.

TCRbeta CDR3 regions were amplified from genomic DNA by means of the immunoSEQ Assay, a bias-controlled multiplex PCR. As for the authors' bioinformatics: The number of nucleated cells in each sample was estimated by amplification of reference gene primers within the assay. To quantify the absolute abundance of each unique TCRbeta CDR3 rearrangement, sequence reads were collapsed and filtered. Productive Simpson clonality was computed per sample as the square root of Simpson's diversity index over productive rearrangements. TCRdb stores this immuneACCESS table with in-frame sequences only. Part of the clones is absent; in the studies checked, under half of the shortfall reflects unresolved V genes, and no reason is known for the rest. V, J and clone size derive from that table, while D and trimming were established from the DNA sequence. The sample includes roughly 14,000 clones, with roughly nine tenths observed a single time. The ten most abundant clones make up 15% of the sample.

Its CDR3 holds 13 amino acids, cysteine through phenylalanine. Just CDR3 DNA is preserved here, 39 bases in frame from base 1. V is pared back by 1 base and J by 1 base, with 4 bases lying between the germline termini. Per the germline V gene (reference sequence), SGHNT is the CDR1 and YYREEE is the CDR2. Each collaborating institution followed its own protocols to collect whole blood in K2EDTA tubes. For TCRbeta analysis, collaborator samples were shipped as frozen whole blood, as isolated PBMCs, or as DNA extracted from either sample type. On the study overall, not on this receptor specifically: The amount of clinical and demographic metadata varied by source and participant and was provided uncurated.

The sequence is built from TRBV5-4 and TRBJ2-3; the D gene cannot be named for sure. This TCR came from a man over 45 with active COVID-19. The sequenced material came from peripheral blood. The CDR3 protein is CASSLPGTDTQYF. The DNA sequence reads TGTGCCAGCAGCTTGCCCGGCACAGATACGCAGTATTTT. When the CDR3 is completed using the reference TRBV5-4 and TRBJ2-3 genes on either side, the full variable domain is ETGVTQSPTHLIKTRGQQVTLRCSSQSGHNTVSWYQQALGQGPQFIFQYYREEENGRGNFPPRFSGLQFPNYSSELNVNALELDDSALYLCASSLPGTDTQYFGPGTRLTVL.